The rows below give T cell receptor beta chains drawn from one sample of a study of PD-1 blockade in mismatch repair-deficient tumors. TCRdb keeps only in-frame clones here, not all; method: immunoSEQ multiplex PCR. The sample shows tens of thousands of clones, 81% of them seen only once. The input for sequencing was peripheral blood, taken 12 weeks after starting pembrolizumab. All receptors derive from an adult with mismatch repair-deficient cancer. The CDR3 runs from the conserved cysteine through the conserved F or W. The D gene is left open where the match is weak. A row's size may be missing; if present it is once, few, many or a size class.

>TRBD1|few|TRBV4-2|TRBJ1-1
CASSPTGAWTEAFF
TGTGCCAGCAGCCCAACAGGGGCCTGGACTGAAGCTTTCTTT
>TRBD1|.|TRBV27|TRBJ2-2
CASSPYPGQGANTGELFF
TGTGCCAGCAGTCCCTACCCGGGACAGGGCGCGAACACCGGGGAGCTGTTTTTT
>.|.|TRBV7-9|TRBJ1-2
CASSSTGGGYGYTF
TGTGCCAGCAGCAGCACCGGGGGTGGCTATGGCTACACCTTC
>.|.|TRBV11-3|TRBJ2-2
CASSLEALWDLGTGELFF
TGTGCCAGCAGCTTAGAAGCCCTATGGGATCTAGGAACCGGGGAGCTGTTTTTT
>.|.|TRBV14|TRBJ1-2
CASSQEYGGTLGYGYTF
TGTGCCAGCAGCCAAGAGTACGGGGGGACCCTAGGCTATGGCTACACCTTC
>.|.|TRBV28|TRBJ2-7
CASTSGTTYEQYF
TGTGCCAGCACTTCCGGGACCACCTACGAGCAGTACTTC
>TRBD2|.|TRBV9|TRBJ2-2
CASRDTSGDATGELFF
TGTGCCAGCAGAGACACTAGCGGAGATGCGACCGGGGAGCTGTTTTTT
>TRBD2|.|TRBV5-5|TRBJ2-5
CASSPGGLLVGKTQYF
TGTGCCAGCAGCCCGGGGGGACTGCTCGTCGGAAAGACCCAGTACTTC
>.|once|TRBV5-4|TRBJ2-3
CASSLSSDTQYF
TGTGCCAGCAGCCTGTCGTCAGATACGCAGTATTTT
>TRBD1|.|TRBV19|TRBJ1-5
CASRKGTGNNNQPQHF
TGTGCCAGTAGGAAGGGGACAGGGAATAACAATCAGCCCCAGCATTTT
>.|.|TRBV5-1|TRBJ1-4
CASSLDGGPGEKLFF
TGCGCCAGCAGCTTGGATGGGGGACCTGGTGAAAAACTGTTTTTT
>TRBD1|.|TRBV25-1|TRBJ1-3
CASSGPGQGAFGNTIYF
TGTGCCAGCAGTGGGCCCGGGCAGGGGGCTTTTGGAAACACCATATATTTT
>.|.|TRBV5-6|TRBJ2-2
CASSLGGERVMTGELFF
TGTGCCAGCAGCTTAGGGGGAGAGAGGGTTATGACCGGGGAGCTGTTTTTT
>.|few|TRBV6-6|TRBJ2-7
CASRQGYEQYF
TGTGCCAGCCGGCAGGGTTACGAGCAGTACTTC
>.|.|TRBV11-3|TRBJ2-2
CASSLVGTNTGELFF
TGTGCCAGCAGCTTAGTGGGGACGAACACCGGGGAGCTGTTTTTT